A single T cell receptor beta chain is shown here with its context. Its antigen is not yet known. There are no base qualities to consult, and no much larger clone falls within one base. The data originate from a study of blood T cell repertoires in COVID-19 (dated by TCRdb to the early 2020s). Describing the broader study: Samples from collaborators originated in the United States, Italy and Spain and spanned both the acute and convalescent phases of COVID-19. The prospective study material was composed of cDNA or gDNA derived from T cells, B-cell-depleted T cells, or PBMCs. The dataset comprised deeply sampled blood TCRbeta repertoires from subjects exposed to, actively infected with, or recovered from COVID-19. The repertoires were released in a freely available public database meant as a resource for research on the immune response to SARS-CoV-2. The samples were drawn from the first 160 participants of the ongoing ImmuneRACE study and from 1,254 subjects provided by 6 global collaborators. The sample metadata nearly always contained a de-identified subject ID, COVID-19 status, age in years and sex. Where available, HLA class I and class II types were obtained from metadata supplied by the sample provider rather than from assay-based typing.

Cut back by 6 bases and 4 bases, the V and J ends lie 21 bases apart. Counted from cysteine to phenylalanine, this CDR3 has 17 amino acids. The only DNA kept is the CDR3, 51 bases in frame from the first base. CDR1 is given as MDHEN and CDR2 as SYDVKM, both from the germline V gene. Findings and caveats that apply to the study as a whole: How much clinical and demographic metadata was included differed by source and by participant, and the metadata was provided uncurated.

The collaborating institutions used their own protocols to collect whole blood in K2EDTA tubes. Collaborator samples were shipped for TCRbeta analysis as frozen whole blood, isolated PBMCs, or DNA extracted from either sample type. The immunoSEQ Assay, a bias-controlled multiplex PCR, was used to amplify TCRbeta CDR3 regions from genomic DNA. For the original study's pipeline: The number of nucleated cells in each sample was estimated from the amplification of reference gene primers within the assay. To quantify the absolute abundance of each unique TCRbeta CDR3 rearrangement, sequence reads were collapsed and filtered. For each sample, productive Simpson clonality was calculated by taking the square root of Simpson's diversity index across productive rearrangements. TCRdb obtained this table from immuneACCESS and retained in-frame rearrangements with V and J assigned. These tables miss some clones; where compared with another copy, unresolved V genes account for less than half of the shortfall, and the remainder is unexplained. D and trimming were read from the DNA, whereas the V and J calls and clone size are those reported in that table. The sample table holds more than 110,000 clones, of which around 82% were seen once. The ten top clones hold 4% of the sample.

This sequence originates from a woman aged 60-70 years with acute or convalescent COVID-19. Sequencing input: peripheral blood. The chain is encoded by TRBV28 joined to TRBJ2-2; the D gene cannot be named for sure. The CDR3 here reads CASSQSPSAVSTGELFF. The sequence in DNA is TGTGCCAGCAGCCAGAGTCCATCGGCGGTCTCCACCGGGGAGCTGTTTTTT.